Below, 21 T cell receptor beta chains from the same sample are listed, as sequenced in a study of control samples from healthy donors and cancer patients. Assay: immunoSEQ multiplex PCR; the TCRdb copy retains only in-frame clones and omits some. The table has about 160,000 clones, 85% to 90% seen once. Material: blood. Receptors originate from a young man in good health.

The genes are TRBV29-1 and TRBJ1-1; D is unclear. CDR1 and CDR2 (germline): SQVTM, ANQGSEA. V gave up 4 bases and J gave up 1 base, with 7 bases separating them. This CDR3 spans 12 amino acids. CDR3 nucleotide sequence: TGCAGCGTTGCACAGAAGAACACTGAAGCTTTCTTT. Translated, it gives CSVAQKNTEAFF. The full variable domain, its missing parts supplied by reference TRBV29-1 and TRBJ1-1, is SAVISQKPSRDICQRGTSLTIQCQVDSQVTMMFWYRQQPGQSLTLIATANQGSEATYESGFVIDKFPISRPNLTFSTLTVSNMSPEDSSIYLCSVAQKNTEAFFGQGTRLTVV.

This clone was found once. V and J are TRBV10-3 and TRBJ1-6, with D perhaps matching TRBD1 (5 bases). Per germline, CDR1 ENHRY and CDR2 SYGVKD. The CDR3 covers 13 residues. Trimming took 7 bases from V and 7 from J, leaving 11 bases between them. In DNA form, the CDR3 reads TGTGCCATCACAGGGACGGAGAATTCACCCCTCCACTTT. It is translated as CAITGTENSPLHF.

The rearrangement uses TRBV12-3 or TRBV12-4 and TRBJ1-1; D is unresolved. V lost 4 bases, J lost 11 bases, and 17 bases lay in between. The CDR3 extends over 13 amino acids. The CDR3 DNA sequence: TGTGCCAGCAGTTCCGGGGTTTCTGCCCCGGCTTTCTTT. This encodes CASSSGVSAPAFF.

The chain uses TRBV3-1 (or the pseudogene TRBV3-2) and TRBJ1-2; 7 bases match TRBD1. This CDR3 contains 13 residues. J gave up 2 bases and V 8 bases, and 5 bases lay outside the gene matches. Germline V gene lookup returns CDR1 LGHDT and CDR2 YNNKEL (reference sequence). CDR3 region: CASSPGQNYGYTF. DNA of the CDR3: TGTGCCAGCTCTCCGGGACAGAACTATGGCTACACCTTC.

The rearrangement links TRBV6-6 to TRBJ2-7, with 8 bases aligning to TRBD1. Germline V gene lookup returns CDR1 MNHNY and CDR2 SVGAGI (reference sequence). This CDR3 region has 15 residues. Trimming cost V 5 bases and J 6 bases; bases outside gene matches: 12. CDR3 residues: CASSTSRDRRAEQYF. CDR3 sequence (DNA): TGTGCCAGCAGTACCTCCCGGGACAGGCGGGCCGAGCAGTACTTC.

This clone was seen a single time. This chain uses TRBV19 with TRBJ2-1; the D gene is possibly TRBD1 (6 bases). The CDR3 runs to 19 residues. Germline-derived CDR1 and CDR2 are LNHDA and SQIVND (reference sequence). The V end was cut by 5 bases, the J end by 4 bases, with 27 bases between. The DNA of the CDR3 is TGTGCCAGTAGTCCTCGTAACCGGGACACCTTTGCGCCTTACAATGAGCAGTTCTTC. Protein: CASSPRNRDTFAPYNEQFF.

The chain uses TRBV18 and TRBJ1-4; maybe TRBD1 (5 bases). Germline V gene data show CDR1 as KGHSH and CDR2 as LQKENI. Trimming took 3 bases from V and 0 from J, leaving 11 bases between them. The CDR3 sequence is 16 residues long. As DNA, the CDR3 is TGTGCCAGCTCACCCCGGGACCCTGCAACTAATGAAAAACTGTTTTTT. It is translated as CASSPRDPATNEKLFF. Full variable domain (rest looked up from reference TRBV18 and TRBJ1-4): NAGVMQNPRHLVRRRGQEARLRCSPMKGHSHVYWYRQLPEEGLKFMVYLQKENIIDESGMPKERFSAEFPKEGPSILRIQQVVRGDSAAYFCASSPRDPATNEKLFFGSGTQLSVL.

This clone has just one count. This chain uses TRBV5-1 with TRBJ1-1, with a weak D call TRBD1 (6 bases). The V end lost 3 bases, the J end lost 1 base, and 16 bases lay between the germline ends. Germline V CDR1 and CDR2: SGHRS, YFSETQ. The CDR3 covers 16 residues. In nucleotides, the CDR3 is TGCGCCAGCAGCTCGAATTCAGGGGAGGCGAACACTGAAGCTTTCTTT. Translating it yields CASSSNSGEANTEAFF.

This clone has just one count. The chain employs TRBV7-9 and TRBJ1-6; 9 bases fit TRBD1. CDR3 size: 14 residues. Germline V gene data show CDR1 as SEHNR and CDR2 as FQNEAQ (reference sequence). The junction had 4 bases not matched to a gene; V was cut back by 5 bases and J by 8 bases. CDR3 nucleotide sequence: TGTGCCAGCAGCCCTAGGGACAGGGATTCACCCCTCCACTTT. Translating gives CASSPRDRDSPLHF.

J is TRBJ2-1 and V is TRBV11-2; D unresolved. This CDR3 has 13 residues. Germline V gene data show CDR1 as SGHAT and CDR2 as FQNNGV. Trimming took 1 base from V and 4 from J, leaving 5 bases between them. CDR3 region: CASSLAPYNEQFF. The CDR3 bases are TGTGCCAGCAGCTTAGCGCCGTACAATGAGCAGTTCTTC.

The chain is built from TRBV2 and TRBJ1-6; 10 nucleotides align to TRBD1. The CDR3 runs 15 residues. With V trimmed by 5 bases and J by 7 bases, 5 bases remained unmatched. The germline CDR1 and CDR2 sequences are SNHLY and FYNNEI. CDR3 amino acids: CASSTKTGGNSPLHF. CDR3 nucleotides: TGTGCCAGCAGTACCAAGACAGGGGGCAATTCACCCCTCCACTTT.

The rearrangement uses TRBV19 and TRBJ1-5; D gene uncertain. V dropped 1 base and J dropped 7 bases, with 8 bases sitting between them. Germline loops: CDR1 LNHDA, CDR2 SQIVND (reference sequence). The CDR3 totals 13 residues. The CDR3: CASSIVGGQPQHF. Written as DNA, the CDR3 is TGTGCCAGTAGTATAGTCGGTGGACAGCCCCAGCATTTT.

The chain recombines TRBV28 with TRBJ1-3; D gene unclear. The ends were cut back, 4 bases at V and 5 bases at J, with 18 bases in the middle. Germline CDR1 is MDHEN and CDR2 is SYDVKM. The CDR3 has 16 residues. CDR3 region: CASSSRAGFTRNTIYF. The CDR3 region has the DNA TGTGCCAGCAGTTCCCGCGCGGGATTCACCAGAAACACCATATATTTT.

The CDR3 region is CASSSGPRLNTGELFF. The DNA of the CDR3 is TGTGCCAGCAGCTCGGGACCGAGGCTTAACACCGGGGAGCTGTTTTTT. The V call is TRBV5-4, the J call TRBJ2-2, with D perhaps assigned TRBD1 or TRBD2 (5 bases each). Germline values: CDR1 SGHNT, CDR2 YYREEE (reference sequence). This CDR3 region has 16 residues. Trimming shortened V by 3 bases and J by 2 bases, and 14 bases separated the two germline ends.

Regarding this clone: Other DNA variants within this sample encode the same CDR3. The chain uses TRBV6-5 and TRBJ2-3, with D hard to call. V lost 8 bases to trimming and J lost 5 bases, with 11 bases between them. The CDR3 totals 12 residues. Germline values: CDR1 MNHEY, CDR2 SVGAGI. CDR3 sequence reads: CASSLGRDTQYF. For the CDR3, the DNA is TGTGCCAGCTCTCTAGGGCGAGATACGCAGTATTTT.

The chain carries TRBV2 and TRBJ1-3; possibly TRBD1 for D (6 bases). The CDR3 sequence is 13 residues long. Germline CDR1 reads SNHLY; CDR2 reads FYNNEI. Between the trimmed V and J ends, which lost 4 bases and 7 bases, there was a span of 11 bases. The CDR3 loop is CASSGGASNTIYF. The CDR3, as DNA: TGTGCCAGCAGTGGGGGGGCGAGCAACACCATATATTTT. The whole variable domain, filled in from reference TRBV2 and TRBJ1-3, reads EPEVTQTPSHQVTQMGQEVILRCVPISNHLYFYWYRQILGQKVEFLVSFYNNEISEKSEIFDDQFSVERPDGSNFTLKIRSTKLEDSAMYFCASSGGASNTIYFGEGSWLTVV.

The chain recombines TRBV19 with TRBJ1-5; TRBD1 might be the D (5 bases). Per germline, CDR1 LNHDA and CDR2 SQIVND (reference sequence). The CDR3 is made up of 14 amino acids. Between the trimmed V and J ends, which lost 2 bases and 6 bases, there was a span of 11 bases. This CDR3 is CASSIQGPGQPQHF. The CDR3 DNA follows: TGTGCCAGTAGTATACAGGGTCCGGGTCAGCCCCAGCATTTT.

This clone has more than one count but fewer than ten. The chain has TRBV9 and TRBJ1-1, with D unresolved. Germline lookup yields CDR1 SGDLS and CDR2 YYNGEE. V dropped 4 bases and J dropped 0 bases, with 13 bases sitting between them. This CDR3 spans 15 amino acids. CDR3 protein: CASSTRELLNTEAFF. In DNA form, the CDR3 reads TGTGCCAGCAGCACCCGGGAGCTCTTGAACACTGAAGCTTTCTTT.

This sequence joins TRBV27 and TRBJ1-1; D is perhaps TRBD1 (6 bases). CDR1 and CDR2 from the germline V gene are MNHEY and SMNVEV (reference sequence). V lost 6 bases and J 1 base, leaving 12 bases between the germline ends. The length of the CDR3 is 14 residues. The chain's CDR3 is CASRLTGKNTEAFF. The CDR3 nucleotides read TGTGCCAGCAGATTGACAGGAAAGAACACTGAAGCTTTCTTT.

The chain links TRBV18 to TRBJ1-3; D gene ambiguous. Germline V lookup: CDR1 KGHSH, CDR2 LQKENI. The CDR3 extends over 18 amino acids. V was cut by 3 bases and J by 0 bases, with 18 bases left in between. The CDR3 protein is CASSPLIGPTGSGNTIYF. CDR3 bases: TGTGCCAGCTCACCGCTGATTGGGCCAACTGGCTCTGGAAACACCATATATTTT. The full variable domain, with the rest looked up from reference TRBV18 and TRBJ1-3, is NAGVMQNPRHLVRRRGQEARLRCSPMKGHSHVYWYRQLPEEGLKFMVYLQKENIIDESGMPKERFSAEFPKEGPSILRIQQVVRGDSAAYFCASSPLIGPTGSGNTIYFGEGSWLTVV.

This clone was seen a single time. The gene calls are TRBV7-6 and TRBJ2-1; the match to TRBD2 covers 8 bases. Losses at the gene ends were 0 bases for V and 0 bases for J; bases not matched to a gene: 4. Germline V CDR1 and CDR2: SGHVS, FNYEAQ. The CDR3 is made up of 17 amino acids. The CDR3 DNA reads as TGTGCCAGCAGCTTAGCGGAGCGGGGGAGCTCCTACAATGAGCAGTTCTTC. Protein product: CASSLAERGSSYNEQFF.